The 31 T cell receptor beta chains below were found in one sample sequenced in a study of blood T cell repertoires in COVID-19. Only in-frame clones appear in the TCRdb table, and some are missing; sequencing was by immunoSEQ multiplex PCR. Among tens of thousands of clones listed, over 70% were seen once. The sequenced material came from peripheral blood. These receptors originate from an elderly man with acute or convalescent COVID-19.

V and J are TRBV3-1 (or the pseudogene TRBV3-2) and TRBJ2-7; D not certain. This CDR3 is 12 amino acids long. Trimming removed 7 bases at V and 7 bases at J, with 14 bases between. CDR1 is LGHDT and CDR2 is YNNKEL in the germline V gene (reference sequence). The CDR3, as DNA: TGTGCCAGCACCTCCCCGGGTGGGGAGCAGTACTTC. It specifies CASTSPGGEQYF.

The chain has TRBV5-4 and TRBJ1-1; D ambiguous. The CDR3 sequence is 14 residues long. Germline assignment: CDR1 SGHNT and CDR2 YYREEE (reference sequence). V was trimmed by 0 bases and J by 1 base, leaving 7 bases between them. CDR3 DNA: TGTGCCAGCAGCTTGGCAGGTCGGAACACTGAAGCTTTCTTT. It translates to CASSLAGRNTEAFF. The full variable domain, completed using reference TRBV5-4 and TRBJ1-1, is ETGVTQSPTHLIKTRGQQVTLRCSSQSGHNTVSWYQQALGQGPQFIFQYYREEENGRGNFPPRFSGLQFPNYSSELNVNALELDDSALYLCASSLAGRNTEAFFGQGTRLTVV.

This clone was detected a few times. V usage is TRBV30 and J usage is TRBJ2-7; possibly TRBD2 for D (6 bases). Germline lookup yields CDR1 GTSNPN and CDR2 SVGIG (reference sequence). The CDR3 has 12 amino acids. V lost 3 bases, J lost 6 bases, and 12 bases lay in between. The CDR3 is CAWSGGGPEQYF. CDR3 coding DNA: TGTGCCTGGAGCGGGGGAGGTCCCGAGCAGTACTTC.

The V and J genes are TRBV6-7 and TRBJ1-2; D is possibly TRBD1 (6 bases). TRBV6-7 is filed as an ORF, its function uncertain. V lost 5 bases and J 7 bases, leaving 14 bases between the germline ends. This CDR3 contains 13 residues. The CDR3: CASSPSRGSGYTF. The CDR3 DNA reads as TGTGCCAGCAGTCCCTCGAGGGGGTCTGGCTACACCTTC.

The rearrangement joins TRBV30 to TRBJ2-3; 15 nucleotides line up with TRBD2. V dropped 5 bases and J dropped 6; count of bases not matched to a gene: 0. Germline V lookup: CDR1 GTSNPN, CDR2 SVGIG (reference sequence). The CDR3 length is 13 residues. CDR3 in DNA: TGTGCCTGGGGGACTAGCGGGAGGGATACGCAGTATTTT. This encodes CAWGTSGRDTQYF.

The rearrangement uses TRBV5-1 and TRBJ1-2; 9 positions match TRBD1. CDR3 length: 14 amino acids. Trimming at V came to 0 bases and at J to 6 bases, leaving 3 bases not matched to a gene. Germline V lookup: CDR1 SGHRS, CDR2 YFSETQ. CDR3 nucleotide sequence: TGCGCCAGCAGCTTGGGGGACAGGGACCATGGCTACACCTTC. It is translated as CASSLGDRDHGYTF.

The chain recombines TRBV5-1 with TRBJ1-1; D gene unclear. This CDR3 has 14 amino acids. CDR1 and CDR2 (germline): SGHRS, YFSETQ. Trimming left V 5 bases short and J 1 base short, with 12 bases between. Written as DNA, the CDR3 is TGCGCCAGCAGTCGGGAAATGACGAACACTGAAGCTTTCTTT. It yields the protein CASSREMTNTEAFF.

Comments on this clone: At one boundary the junction diverges from the germline segment, which might be a read error. The chain's CDR3 is CAWSFRILF. In DNA, the CDR3 is TGTGCCTGGAGTTTCCGCATCCTATTT. V gene TRBV30 combines with J gene TRBJ1-1; D is unclear. Germline CDR1 is GTSNPN and CDR2 is SVGIG (reference sequence). The CDR3 has 9 residues.

The V call is TRBV7-5, the J call TRBJ2-1; the table's D call TRBD2 went unverified against the DNA. TRBV7-5 represents a pseudogene. CDR3 length: 19 amino acids. CDR3 in DNA: TGTGCCAGAAGCTTAGGAGGGGGGACTAGCGGGAGGAGCTACAATGAGCAGTTCTTC. It is translated as CARSLGGGTSGRSYNEQFF.

V and J are TRBV9 and TRBJ2-3, with TRBD2 identical over 9 bases. This CDR3 has 15 amino acids. Looked up from germline, CDR1 is SGDLS and CDR2 is YYNGEE. Trimming cost V 1 base and J 7 bases; bases outside gene matches: 7. CDR3 bases: TGTGCCAGCAGCGTACTAGGCGGGGGGGAGTATACGCAGTATTTT. Protein sequence: CASSVLGGGEYTQYF.

The V gene is TRBV4-3, the J gene TRBJ2-7; 7 positions match TRBD1. Germline CDR1 and CDR2: LGHNA and YSLEER. This CDR3 is built from 15 residues. The trim removed 1 base at V and 1 base at J, leaving 4 bases unmatched. This CDR3 reads CASSQGTGLSYEQYF. The CDR3 DNA sequence: TGCGCCAGCAGCCAAGGGACAGGTCTTTCCTACGAGCAGTACTTC.

The chain couples TRBV19 to TRBJ1-5, with TRBD1 matching 8 bases. CDR3 length: 13 residues. Germline V gene lookup returns CDR1 LNHDA and CDR2 SQIVND (reference sequence). After removal of 8 bases from V and 6 bases from J, the junction contained 6 bases not matched to a gene. For the CDR3, the DNA is TGTGCCAGTCTCAGGGGGCCGGGTCAGCCCCAGCATTTT. Protein sequence: CASLRGPGQPQHF.

This clone was seen a single time. This rearrangement joins TRBV11-3 to TRBJ2-1; 8 bases fit TRBD2. Germline CDR1 reads SGHNT; CDR2 reads YENEEA. CDR3 length: 15 residues. V shed 4 bases and J 3 bases; nucleotides not matched to a gene: 5. The CDR3 coding sequence is TGTGCCAGCAGCTCTCATAGCGGGGACTACAATGAGCAGTTCTTC. It yields the protein CASSSHSGDYNEQFF.

The chain combines TRBV6-6 with TRBJ2-7, with D maybe TRBD1 (6 bases). Germline lookup yields CDR1 MNHNY and CDR2 SVGAGI (reference sequence). The CDR3 is made up of 14 amino acids. The V end lost 5 bases, the J end lost 3 bases, and 14 bases lay between the germline ends. The CDR3 bases are TGTGCCAGCAGTGCCGTTACAGGGATCTACGAGCAGTACTTC. Translation gives CASSAVTGIYEQYF.

V is TRBV27 and J is TRBJ1-5; TRBD1 might be the D (5 bases). This CDR3 region has 16 residues. CDR1 and CDR2 (germline): MNHEY, SMNVEV (reference sequence). Trimming removed 5 bases at V and 7 bases at J, with 21 bases between. CDR3 sequence reads: CASSLNLQGRRQPQHF. Here the CDR3 DNA reads TGTGCCAGCAGTCTGAACCTCCAGGGTAGGCGCCAGCCCCAGCATTTT.

V and J are TRBV5-1 and TRBJ1-2; D uncertain. Germline-derived CDR1 and CDR2 are SGHRS and YFSETQ. V lost 1 base to trimming and J lost 5 bases, with 9 bases between them. The CDR3 contains 13 residues. The CDR3 protein is CASSLSTEYGYTF. The CDR3 nucleotides are TGCGCCAGCAGCTTGAGCACCGAATATGGCTACACCTTC.

This clone was recorded once. The chain combines TRBV5-4 with TRBJ2-1, with a possible D match to TRBD2 (6 bases). The germline gives CDR1 SGHNT, CDR2 YYREEE (reference sequence). V was cut by 4 bases and J by 3 bases, with 14 bases left in between. The CDR3 is made up of 15 amino acids. The CDR3 region is CASSPDRRDYNEQFF. For the CDR3, the DNA is TGTGCCAGCAGCCCCGACCGGCGGGACTACAATGAGCAGTTCTTC. The full variable domain, with the rest looked up from reference TRBV5-4 and TRBJ2-1, is ETGVTQSPTHLIKTRGQQVTLRCSSQSGHNTVSWYQQALGQGPQFIFQYYREEENGRGNFPPRFSGLQFPNYSSELNVNALELDDSALYLCASSPDRRDYNEQFFGPGTRLTVL.

This clone showed up just a few times. The chain recombines TRBV19 with TRBJ1-5; TRBD1 is a possible D gene (5 bases). V was shortened by 5 bases and J by 8 bases, with 16 bases between the two germline ends. The germline CDR1 and CDR2 sequences are LNHDA and SQIVND (reference sequence). The CDR3 is 14 residues long. The CDR3 spells CASSSGGGAKPQHF. DNA for the CDR3: TGTGCCAGTAGTTCCGGGGGGGGTGCAAAGCCCCAGCATTTT. Combining the CDR3 with reference TRBV19 and TRBJ1-5 gives the whole variable domain DGGITQSPKYLFRKEGQNVTLSCEQNLNHDAMYWYRQDPGQGLRLIYYSQIVNDFQKGDIAEGYSVSREKKESFPLTVTSAQKNPTAFYLCASSSGGGAKPQHFGDGTRLSIL.

The CDR3 here is CASSFHLEGQDRETQYF. For the CDR3, the DNA is TGTGCCAGCAGTTTCCACCTTGAGGGACAGGATAGAGAGACCCAGTACTTC. This chain joins TRBV28 and TRBJ2-5; 8 nucleotides match TRBD1. The length of the CDR3 is 17 residues. From germline, CDR1 is MDHEN and CDR2 SYDVKM. V dropped 3 bases and J dropped 4; count of bases not matched to a gene: 13.

The chain recombines TRBV5-4 with TRBJ1-4, with D perhaps matching TRBD1 (6 bases). The CDR3 has 17 residues. V dropped 0 bases and J dropped 5 bases, with 17 bases sitting between them. Per germline, CDR1 SGHNT and CDR2 YYREEE (reference sequence). Here the CDR3 reads CASSLGFGGRKNEKLFF. CDR3 sequence (DNA): TGTGCCAGCAGCTTGGGCTTTGGGGGCAGAAAGAATGAAAAACTGTTTTTT. Combining the CDR3 with reference TRBV5-4 and TRBJ1-4 gives the whole variable domain ETGVTQSPTHLIKTRGQQVTLRCSSQSGHNTVSWYQQALGQGPQFIFQYYREEENGRGNFPPRFSGLQFPNYSSELNVNALELDDSALYLCASSLGFGGRKNEKLFFGSGTQLSVL.

The chain employs TRBV5-1 and TRBJ1-1; 9 nucleotides line up with TRBD1. J was trimmed by 5 bases and V by 7 bases; bases with no gene match: 9. Germline values: CDR1 SGHRS, CDR2 YFSETQ. The CDR3 covers 14 residues. The CDR3 region is CASRLQGAETEAFF. The CDR3 DNA is TGCGCCAGCCGATTACAGGGGGCCGAAACTGAAGCTTTCTTT.

This chain links TRBV4-1 with TRBJ2-3, with a possible D match to TRBD2 (5 bases). Trimming pared 0 bases from V and 2 bases from J, leaving 12 bases between. Per the germline V gene, CDR1 is MGHRA and CDR2 is YSYEKL. The CDR3 runs to 16 residues. CDR3 nucleotides: TGCGCCAGCAGCCAAGACGAGACTACCTACACAGATACGCAGTATTTT. It specifies CASSQDETTYTDTQYF.

The gene calls are TRBV7-2 and TRBJ1-5; D remains unclear. The CDR3 extends over 14 amino acids. Germline V gene sequence: CDR1 SGHTA, CDR2 FQGNSA. V lost 1 base and J 3 bases, leaving 7 bases between the germline ends. The CDR3 DNA reads TGTGCCAGCAGCTTAGGAGGCGACAATCAGCCCCAGCATTTT. Protein product: CASSLGGDNQPQHF.

The chain links TRBV7-3 to TRBJ1-1; no definite D call. The CDR3 spans 13 residues. Trimming took 5 bases from V and 4 from J, leaving 11 bases between them. Looked up from germline, CDR1 is SGHTA and CDR2 is FQGTGA. The CDR3 here is CASSLSGGTEAFF. CDR3 sequence (DNA): TGTGCCAGCAGCCTCTCGGGAGGCACTGAAGCTTTCTTT.

The chain joins TRBV19 to TRBJ2-2; possible D gene TRBD2, 6 bases. Trimming took off 8 bases at V and 4 bases at J, with 14 bases between the two ends. Germline V gene sequence: CDR1 LNHDA, CDR2 SQIVND (reference sequence). The CDR3 runs to 14 residues. CDR3 protein: CASRRGEATGELFF. CDR3 bases: TGTGCCAGTCGGAGGGGTGAGGCCACCGGGGAGCTGTTTTTT.

CDR3 loop: CASSLTDYGYTF. CDR3 DNA sequence: TGTGCCAGCAGCTTGACTGACTATGGCTACACCTTC. The chain employs TRBV5-4 and TRBJ1-2; D is uncertain. CDR3 length equals 12 residues. Trimming left V 1 base short and J 3 bases short, with 4 bases between. CDR1 and CDR2 from the germline V gene are SGHNT and YYREEE (reference sequence).

This clone turned up a few times. The chain couples TRBV2 to TRBJ2-5, with TRBD2 identical over 12 bases. The CDR3 totals 17 residues. The V and J ends lost 7 bases and 3 bases, in that order; junction bases with no gene match: 12. Per the germline V gene, CDR1 is SNHLY and CDR2 is FYNNEI. The CDR3 loop is CASTGDPRLAGEETQYF. The CDR3 DNA sequence: TGTGCCAGCACCGGGGACCCCCGACTAGCGGGGGAAGAGACCCAGTACTTC.

The chain has TRBV7-3 and TRBJ1-1, with no clear D. The CDR3 length is 15 residues. Germline CDR1 reads SGHTA; CDR2 reads FQGTGA. The V end was cut by 5 bases, the J end by 1 base, with 14 bases between. CDR3 in amino acids: CASSNGGQTNTEAFF. The CDR3 coding sequence is TGTGCCAGCAGCAATGGAGGTCAGACGAACACTGAAGCTTTCTTT.

The chain has TRBV6-5 and TRBJ1-1, with TRBD1 identical over 8 bases. Per the germline V gene, CDR1 is MNHEY and CDR2 is SVGAGI. This CDR3 is built from 13 residues. J was trimmed by 4 bases and V by 7 bases; bases with no gene match: 5. CDR3 sequence reads: CASTWTGSTEAFF. CDR3 bases: TGTGCCAGCACCTGGACAGGGAGCACTGAAGCTTTCTTT.

Only a few counts were recorded for this clone. The rearrangement links TRBV11-2 to TRBJ2-5; 9 bases are shared with TRBD2. This CDR3 has 15 residues. The germline V gene has CDR1 SGHAT and CDR2 FQNNGV. With V trimmed by 7 bases and J by 5 bases, 11 bases remained unmatched. CDR3 amino acids: CASILGTSSWETQYF. CDR3 bases: TGTGCCAGCATCCTCGGGACTAGCTCTTGGGAGACCCAGTACTTC.

The rearrangement joins TRBV2 to TRBJ1-1, with D tentatively TRBD1 (5 bases). Deletions cut 6 bases from V and 1 base from J, with 9 bases between. The CDR3 totals 13 residues. The V gene's germline CDR1 is SNHLY and CDR2 FYNNEI. The CDR3 loop is CASRSDRNTEAFF. The CDR3 nucleotides are TGTGCCAGCAGATCCGACAGGAACACTGAAGCTTTCTTT.